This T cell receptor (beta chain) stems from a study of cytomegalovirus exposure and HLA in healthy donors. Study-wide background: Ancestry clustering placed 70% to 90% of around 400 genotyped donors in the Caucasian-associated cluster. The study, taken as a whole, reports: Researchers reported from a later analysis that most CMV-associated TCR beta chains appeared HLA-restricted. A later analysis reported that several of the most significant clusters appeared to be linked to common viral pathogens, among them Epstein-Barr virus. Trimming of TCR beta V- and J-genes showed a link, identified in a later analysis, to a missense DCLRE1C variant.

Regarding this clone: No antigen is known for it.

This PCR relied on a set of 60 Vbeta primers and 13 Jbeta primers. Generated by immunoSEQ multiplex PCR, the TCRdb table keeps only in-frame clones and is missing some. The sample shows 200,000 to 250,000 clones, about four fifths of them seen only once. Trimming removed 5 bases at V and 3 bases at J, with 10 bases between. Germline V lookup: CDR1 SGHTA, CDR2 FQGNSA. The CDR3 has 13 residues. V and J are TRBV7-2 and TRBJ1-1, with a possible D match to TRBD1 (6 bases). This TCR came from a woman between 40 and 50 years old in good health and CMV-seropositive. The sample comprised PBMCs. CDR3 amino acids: CASSTRQDTEAFF. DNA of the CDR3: TGTGCCAGCAGCACCCGACAGGACACTGAAGCTTTCTTT.